This T cell receptor (beta chain) emerged from a study of T-cell memory formation after mild COVID-19. This clonotype was observed a few times. Germline assignment: CDR1 SGHNT and CDR2 YYREEE (reference sequence). Germline trimming cut 1 base from V and 6 bases from J; bases unmatched to any gene: 11. This CDR3 region has 16 residues. MiXCR, run by TCRdb on the 5' RACE reads, gives a single entry per CDR3 protein. Of 150,000 to 200,000 distinct CDR3 sequences listed, around a fifth are singletons. The chain recombines TRBV5-4 with TRBJ2-3; 7 nucleotides line up with TRBD2. This sequence was found in an adult woman who had mild COVID-19 (a few samples of this study predate the infection). Cell type and time point are not known. Sequenced sample: PBMCs or a T cell subset sorted from them (not recorded which). The CDR3 DNA is TGTGCCAGCAGCTTGCGGAGACTAGCTGGGCCTGATACGCAGTATTTT. It codes for CASSLRRLAGPDTQYF.